Below are 14 T cell receptor beta chains sequenced from a single sample in a study of T cells in Graves' hyperthyroidism and ophthalmopathy. What was amplified from RNA transcripts were TCR beta CDR3 regions. A set of HTBI primers served as the primers for a first-round RT-PCR of the TCR CDR3. MiXCR was run by TCRdb on the multiplex PCR reads, yielding one entry per CDR3 protein. The sample includes about 380,000 distinct CDR3 sequences, about 15% seen only once; the top ten take 11%. Sequencing was performed on blood. These TCRs come from a woman aged 55-70 years with Graves' hyperthyroidism.

In this sample, this clonotype turned up many times. The chain carries TRBV28 and TRBJ2-3; D remains unclear. The CDR3 length is 18 residues. V shed 2 bases and J shed 0 bases, with 18 bases lying between them. Germline V gives CDR1 MDHEN, CDR2 SYDVKM. The CDR3 loop reads CASSLPQRSETSTDTQYF. The CDR3 DNA is TGTGCCAGCAGTTTACCCCAAAGGTCCGAGACTAGCACAGATACGCAGTATTTT.

This clonotype was observed a few times. The chain combines TRBV6-6 with TRBJ2-5, with D perhaps assigned TRBD1 or TRBD2 (5 bases each). The CDR3 spans 15 residues. Germline V gene data show CDR1 as MNHNY and CDR2 as SVGAGI (reference sequence). The V end was cut by 0 bases, the J end by 13 bases, with 21 bases between. The chain's CDR3 is CASSYSITADLRGYF. CDR3 bases: TGTGCCAGCAGTTACTCGATTACCGCTGACCTGAGGGGGTACTTC.

Many counts were recorded for this clonotype. The gene calls are TRBV5-1 and TRBJ2-1; D possibly corresponds to TRBD2 (6 bases). From germline, CDR1 is SGHRS and CDR2 YFSETQ. V lost 4 bases, J lost 0 bases, and 23 bases lay in between. The CDR3 loop spans 19 amino acids. In nucleotides, the CDR3 is TGCGCCAGCAGCCGCCAGGTAGCGGTCCTCGCTAGCTCCTACAATGAGCAGTTCTTC. Amino acid sequence: CASSRQVAVLASSYNEQFF.

In this sample, this clonotype turned up a few times. V usage is TRBV29-1 and J usage is TRBJ1-1; possibly TRBD1 for D (5 bases). The V and J ends lost 7 bases and 0 bases respectively, with 18 bases between them. The CDR3 consists of 15 residues. The germline gives CDR1 SQVTM, CDR2 ANQGSEA. CDR3 sequence: CSAQRGWGMNTEAFF. DNA of the CDR3: TGCAGCGCTCAACGAGGGTGGGGCATGAACACTGAAGCTTTCTTT.

This clonotype was seen ten or more times. The rearrangement uses TRBV14 and TRBJ2-1; 8 nucleotides agree with TRBD1. The CDR3 extends over 17 amino acids. The germline CDR1 and CDR2 sequences are SGHDN and FVKESK. The V and J ends lost 0 bases and 0 bases, in that order; junction bases with no gene match: 4. For the CDR3, the DNA is TGTGCCAGCAGCCAAGACCGGACAGGGATCTCCTACAATGAGCAGTTCTTC. The encoded protein is CASSQDRTGISYNEQFF.

Ten or more counts support this clonotype. This chain links TRBV5-1 with TRBJ1-1; 7 nucleotides agree with TRBD1. Per the germline V gene, CDR1 is SGHRS and CDR2 is YFSETQ. J lost 1 base, V lost 5 bases, and 8 bases had no gene match. The CDR3 has 15 residues. This CDR3 is CASRPSGTANTEAFF. CDR3 bases: TGCGCCAGCAGGCCGTCCGGGACAGCGAACACTGAAGCTTTCTTT.

This clonotype was counted ten times or more. This chain uses TRBV2 with TRBJ1-4; no reliable D call. The CDR3 is 14 residues long. V dropped 10 bases and J dropped 6 bases, with 18 bases sitting between them. Germline V lookup: CDR1 SNHLY, CDR2 FYNNEI. CDR3 sequence reads: CAIKGGEGDEKLFF. In DNA, the CDR3 is TGTGCCATTAAAGGTGGGGAGGGAGATGAAAAACTGTTTTTT.

This clonotype was seen many times. The chain is built from TRBV5-1 and TRBJ2-7, with TRBD2 matching 11 bases. J gave up 4 bases and V 3 bases, and 9 bases lay outside the gene matches. CDR3 length equals 16 residues. Germline-derived CDR1 and CDR2 are SGHRS and YFSETQ. The DNA of the CDR3 is TGCGCCAGCAGCTGGAGGGTATCTAGCGGGAGGTACGAGCAGTACTTC. Amino acids: CASSWRVSSGRYEQYF.

Comments on this clonotype: This may come from a read error, since a much larger clone is one base off. The rearrangement uses TRBV12-3 or TRBV12-4 and TRBJ1-2; no firm D call. V lost 6 bases, J lost 6 bases, and 14 bases lay in between. There are 13 residues in the CDR3. The CDR3 protein is CASSPSGDHGYTF. CDR3 DNA sequence: TGTGCCAGCAGCCCCTCGGGCGACCATGGCTACACCTTC.

There are many counts of this clonotype. The J gene is TRBJ1-4, the V gene TRBV2; 9 bases fit TRBD1. Unmatched junction bases numbered 3, after V lost 7 bases and J lost 6 bases. From germline, CDR1 is SNHLY and CDR2 FYNNEI. CDR3 length: 13 residues. The DNA for the CDR3 is TGTGCCAGCATGGGACAGGGTGATGAAAAACTGTTTTTT. This translates into CASMGQGDEKLFF.

This clonotype was picked up many times. V is TRBV7-2 and J is TRBJ2-1, with 7 bases matching TRBD1. CDR1 is SGHTA, CDR2 FQGNSA, per germline. Trimming at V came to 1 base and at J to 8 bases, leaving 2 bases not matched to a gene. The CDR3 is made up of 13 amino acids. CDR3 DNA: TGTGCCAGCAGCTTAGAAGGGGGCCATGAGCAGTTCTTC. It specifies CASSLEGGHEQFF. Combining the CDR3 with reference TRBV7-2 and TRBJ2-1 gives the whole variable domain GAGVSQSPSNKVTEKGKDVELRCDPISGHTALYWYRQSLGQGLEFLIYFQGNSAPDKSGLPSDRFSAERTGGSVSTLTIQRTQQEDSAVYLCASSLEGGHEQFFGPGTRLTVL.

The DNA for the CDR3 is TGTGCCACCAGCAGAGGAAAGGGAAGGATGCCAAGTTTTTTTGGTAATGAGCAGTTCTTC. Its translation: CATSRGKGRMPSFFGNEQFF. V is TRBV15 and J is TRBJ2-1; D ambiguous. This CDR3 spans 20 amino acids. Trimming took off 1 base at V and 7 bases at J, with 29 bases between the two ends. Germline V gives CDR1 LNHNV, CDR2 YYDKDF (reference sequence).

The sample holds a few counts of this clonotype. This CDR3 reads CASSSSGIRTDTQYF. The CDR3 bases are TGTGCCAGCAGCTCCAGCGGGATCCGCACAGATACGCAGTATTTT. The chain joins TRBV7-2 to TRBJ2-3, with 7 bases aligning to TRBD2. CDR3 length: 15 amino acids. V lost 4 bases, J lost 1 base, and 5 bases stayed unmatched. Per germline, CDR1 SGHTA and CDR2 FQGNSA.

This clonotype was seen more than once but under ten times. The V call is TRBV28, the J call TRBJ1-5; perhaps TRBD1 as D (6 bases). This CDR3 has 15 residues. Trimming took 3 bases from V and 6 from J, leaving 15 bases between them. Germline CDR1 MDHEN, CDR2 SYDVKM. CDR3 sequence: CASSFSGGFGQPQHF. For the CDR3, the DNA is TGTGCCAGCAGTTTTTCCGGGGGCTTCGGTCAGCCCCAGCATTTT.